The 5 T cell receptor beta chains in this list originate from one sample, sequenced in a study of blood T cell repertoires in COVID-19. Data came from immunoSEQ multiplex PCR; TCRdb stores just in-frame clones and leaves some out. The sample has nearly 60,000 clones; 90% are singletons. Specimen: peripheral blood. These TCRs come from a man aged 60-69 years with active COVID-19.

The chain joins TRBV7-2 to TRBJ2-1; 8 positions agree with TRBD2. Trimming cost V 3 bases and J 5 bases; bases outside gene matches: 0. The germline gives CDR1 SGHTA, CDR2 FQGNSA. The CDR3 runs to 13 residues. The CDR3 is CASSLGLDNEQFF. DNA for the CDR3: TGTGCCAGCAGCTTGGGACTAGACAATGAGCAGTTCTTC.

V and J are TRBV27 and TRBJ1-3; D is possibly TRBD1 (6 bases). This CDR3 comprises 18 residues. CDR1 is MNHEY and CDR2 is SMNVEV in the germline V gene (reference sequence). Trimming cost V 5 bases and J 0 bases, with 20 bases left between them. In nucleotides, the CDR3 is TGTGCCAGCAGTCCCAGGGGAACAGGGCGCTCCTCTGGAAACACCATATATTTT. This codes for CASSPRGTGRSSGNTIYF.

In this sample, this clone turned up a few times. The V call is TRBV5-6, the J call TRBJ2-2; D is possibly TRBD2 (5 bases). V was shortened by 7 bases and J by 2 bases, with 21 bases between the two germline ends. Germline values: CDR1 SGHDT, CDR2 YYEEEE. CDR3 length: 17 amino acids. The CDR3 nucleotides read TGTGCCAGCCGGGGTCGGTATAGGACTCGTAACACCGGGGAGCTGTTTTTT. This codes for CASRGRYRTRNTGELFF.

The rearrangement uses TRBV20-1 and TRBJ1-2; D unresolved. This CDR3 has 12 residues. V was trimmed by 3 bases and J by 1 base, leaving 6 bases between them. Per germline, CDR1 DFQATT and CDR2 SNEGSKA (reference sequence). Here the CDR3 DNA reads TGCAGTGCTAGTAATAGTAACTATGGCTACACCTTC. Amino acid sequence: CSASNSNYGYTF.

The genes are TRBV4-3 and TRBJ1-4; D uncertain. Germline V gene sequence: CDR1 LGHNA, CDR2 YSLEER. CDR3 size: 13 residues. V was shortened by 3 bases and J by 8 bases, with 10 bases between the two germline ends. The CDR3 sequence: CASSQVREEKLFF. The CDR3 nucleotides read TGCGCCAGCAGCCAGGTTCGAGAGGAAAAACTGTTTTTT.